Each of the 26 T cell receptor beta chains below was sequenced from the same sample in a study of regulatory T cells in long-lasting Graves disease. Time point denoted: newly diagnosed GD, antithyroid drugs for less than 3 months. PBMC-extracted RNA yielded the TCR library. Construction of the TCR beta libraries employed iRepertoire HTBI primers in conjunction with Arm-PCR of CDR3 regions. TCRdb passed the multiplex PCR reads through MiXCR, listing each CDR3 protein once. The sample comprises about half a million distinct CDR3 sequences, 12% of which are singletons, and around 10% rests with the top ten. These data were also filed under a second study, of T cells in Graves' hyperthyroidism and ophthalmopathy.

Specimen: peripheral blood mononuclear cells (PBMCs), collected at new diagnosis, from a patient treated with antithyroid drugs. These receptors were taken from a woman in her 30s with Graves disease.

The V call is TRBV7-6, the J call TRBJ1-1; 9 bases agree with TRBD1. Unmatched junction bases numbered 7, after V lost 4 bases and J lost 10 bases. The CDR3 is 13 amino acids. Germline V gene sequence: CDR1 SGHVS, CDR2 FNYEAQ. CDR3 DNA: TGTGCCAGCAGCTCAGGGACAGGGCAGGGAGCTTTCTTT. This sequence encodes CASSSGTGQGAFF.

There are many counts of this clonotype. This chain connects TRBV11-2 to TRBJ1-4; 7 positions match TRBD1. Germline V CDR1 and CDR2: SGHAT, FQNNGV. CDR3 size: 16 residues. The junction had 6 bases not matched to a gene; V was cut back by 3 bases and J by 2 bases. The CDR3 loop reads CASSFNRGGTNEKLFF. The CDR3 DNA reads as TGTGCCAGCAGCTTTAACAGGGGAGGGACTAATGAAAAACTGTTTTTT.

This clonotype was counted many times. The J gene is TRBJ2-3, the V gene TRBV7-2, with 7 bases lining up with TRBD1. The CDR3 length is 15 residues. The germline CDR1 and CDR2 sequences are SGHTA and FQGNSA. V was clipped by 6 bases and J by 1 base; unmatched bases: 7. The CDR3 DNA follows: TGTGCCAGCAGACCTGGGACAGCTCGCACAGATACGCAGTATTTT. As protein: CASRPGTARTDTQYF.

This clonotype was detected only a few times. The chain combines TRBV7-2 with TRBJ1-5; D gene uncertain. This CDR3 region has 17 residues. Germline V gene lookup returns CDR1 SGHTA and CDR2 FQGNSA. Trimming took 1 base from V and 2 from J, leaving 15 bases between them. CDR3 bases: TGTGCCAGCAGCTTAGGAGAGATACTACCTGGCAATCAGCCCCAGCATTTT. Amino acid sequence: CASSLGEILPGNQPQHF.

As for this clonotype: A much bigger clone sits one base away, suggesting this may be a read error. The conserved final phenylalanine or tryptophan is absent from the CDR3, which likely points to a read error. The V gene is TRBV12-3 or TRBV12-4, the J gene TRBJ2-2; D possibly corresponds to TRBD1 (6 bases). The V end lost 5 bases, the J end lost 6 bases, and 13 bases lay between the germline ends. This CDR3 has 14 amino acids. CDR3 DNA: TGTGCCAGCAGTGACAGGAGCGGTGCCGGGGAGCTGTTTTCT. Encoded protein: CASSDRSGAGELFS.

Concerning this clonotype itself: Likely a read error: the CDR3 ends without its conserved phenylalanine or tryptophan. The chain is built from TRBV4-1 and TRBJ2-7; D is perhaps TRBD2 (6 bases). V was pared by 2 bases and J by 3 bases, with 11 bases between. The CDR3 totals 14 residues. From germline, CDR1 is MGHRA and CDR2 YSYEKL. CDR3 sequence (DNA): TGCGCCAGCAGCCAATCACTAGCAGACTACGAGCAGTACCTC. Encoded protein: CASSQSLADYEQYL.

This clonotype was counted between two and nine times. This chain connects TRBV20-1 to TRBJ1-6; D possibly corresponds to TRBD1 (5 bases). The CDR3 is 16 amino acids. Germline V lookup: CDR1 DFQATT, CDR2 SNEGSKA (reference sequence). Trimming stripped 6 bases from V and 2 bases from J, with 17 bases between. The CDR3 nucleotides read TGCAGTGCGAGGAGGACACAACCTACCTATAATTCACCCCTCCACTTT. Protein product: CSARRTQPTYNSPLHF.

This clonotype was found many times. The chain has TRBV6-1 and TRBJ1-4, with D unresolved. This CDR3 has 11 residues. Trimming pared 2 bases from V and 13 bases from J, leaving 8 bases between. Germline V gene lookup returns CDR1 MNHNS and CDR2 SASEGT. CDR3 residues: CASSETTRLFF. In DNA form, the CDR3 reads TGTGCCAGCAGTGAAACGACGAGACTGTTTTTT.

This clonotype was found many times. V is TRBV10-3 and J is TRBJ2-1; 9 positions agree with TRBD2. Unmatched junction bases numbered 2, after V lost 3 bases and J lost 8 bases. This CDR3 is 13 amino acids long. Germline loops: CDR1 ENHRY, CDR2 SYGVKD. The CDR3 reads CAISDLAGDEQFF. The CDR3 region has the DNA TGTGCCATCAGTGACTTAGCGGGAGATGAGCAGTTCTTC.

This chain links TRBV10-2 with TRBJ2-5; 11 nucleotides match TRBD2. The J call may be incorrect, as the DNA end agrees better with TRBJ2-7. The CDR3 is 14 residues long. CDR1 is WSHSY and CDR2 is SAAADI in the germline V gene. CDR3 DNA sequence: TGCGCCAGTACCATTCTAGCGGGAGGCTACGAGCAGTACTTC. Translating it yields CASTILAGGYEQYF.

This clonotype was detected only once. Since a much larger clone is just one base distant, this may be a read error. The chain employs TRBV24-1 and TRBJ2-1; D not certain. The closer fit of TRBJ2-7 to the DNA end suggests the J call may be wrong. The CDR3 runs to 13 residues. The germline V gene has CDR1 KGHDR and CDR2 SFDVKD. The DNA for the CDR3 is TGTGCCACCAGTTCCGAGACCCACAATGAGCAGTACTTC. Amino acid sequence: CATSSETHNEQYF.

This clonotype was counted ten times or more. DNA of the CDR3: TGTGCCAGTAGCTCCGGGACAGGGGTAGAGCAGTACTTC. Its protein is CASSSGTGVEQYF. The rearrangement uses TRBV19 and TRBJ2-7; the match to TRBD1 covers 10 bases. The CDR3 totals 13 residues. The trim removed 6 bases at V and 7 bases at J, leaving 6 bases unmatched. Per germline, CDR1 LNHDA and CDR2 SQIVND (reference sequence).

This clonotype was found many times. The chain carries TRBV12-3 or TRBV12-4 and TRBJ1-1, with D tentatively TRBD1 (6 bases). V was shortened by 4 bases and J by 11 bases, with 11 bases between the two germline ends. CDR3 size: 11 residues. DNA of the CDR3: TGTGCCAGCAGTTCCGCGGGGGGCGCTTTCTTT. Translation gives CASSSAGGAFF.

On this clonotype itself: Compared with germline, one end of the junction differs, possibly owing to a read error. V usage is TRBV12-3 or TRBV12-4 and J usage is TRBJ2-4, with D possibly TRBD1 on 6 matching bases. This CDR3 spans 15 amino acids. CDR3 loop: CASRQTGRAKTIQYF. In DNA form, the CDR3 reads TGTGCCAGCAGGCAGACAGGTCGAGCCAAAACCATTCAGTACTTC.

This clonotype came up many times. The V and J genes are TRBV7-2 and TRBJ1-1, with 9 bases lining up with TRBD1. Germline V gene sequence: CDR1 SGHTA, CDR2 FQGNSA. The CDR3 is made up of 15 amino acids. Germline trimming cut 4 bases from V and 5 bases from J; bases unmatched to any gene: 8. The CDR3 region is CASSYPRQGGTEAFF. CDR3 nucleotides: TGTGCCAGCAGCTACCCCCGACAGGGGGGTACTGAAGCTTTCTTT.

CDR3 sequence (DNA): TGTGCCAGCAGTTTACGGGACAGGGGGCTTGGGTTAGACAATCAGCCCCAGCATTTT. Translated, it gives CASSLRDRGLGLDNQPQHF. The chain uses TRBV5-6 and TRBJ1-5; 12 positions match TRBD1. From germline, CDR1 is SGHDT and CDR2 YYEEEE. J was trimmed by 3 bases and V by 5 bases; bases with no gene match: 15. The CDR3 sequence is 19 residues long.

Many counts were recorded for this clonotype. The chain employs TRBV20-1 and TRBJ2-1; possibly TRBD1 or TRBD2 for D (5 bases each). The CDR3 consists of 17 residues. The V gene lost 3 bases and the J gene lost 10 bases, with 28 bases spanning the gap. Germline loops: CDR1 DFQATT, CDR2 SNEGSKA (reference sequence). CDR3 sequence reads: CSARWGKSGPSGAEQFF. For the CDR3, the DNA is TGCAGTGCTAGGTGGGGGAAAAGCGGACCCTCCGGGGCCGAGCAGTTCTTC.

This clonotype was counted many times. The chain combines TRBV12-3 or TRBV12-4 with TRBJ1-5, with D hard to call. V was trimmed by 2 bases and J by 2 bases, leaving 10 bases between them. The CDR3 length is 15 residues. For the CDR3, the DNA is TGTGCCAGCAGTTTAAAGGAAACCGGCAATCAGCCCCAGCATTTT. It yields the protein CASSLKETGNQPQHF.

This clonotype was recorded many times. This chain links TRBV2 with TRBJ2-7; TRBD1 matches at 9 bases. The germline gives CDR1 SNHLY, CDR2 FYNNEI. The junction had 6 bases not matched to a gene; V was cut back by 8 bases and J by 4 bases. This CDR3 has 13 amino acids. CDR3 region: CASRVTGGYEQYF. The CDR3 DNA is TGTGCCAGCCGCGTGACAGGGGGATACGAGCAGTACTTC.

As for this clonotype: Since a far larger clone is one base different, this is likely a read error. V is TRBV27 and J is TRBJ2-5; D might be TRBD1 (7 bases). Germline V CDR1 and CDR2: MNHEY, SMNVEV (reference sequence). The CDR3 sequence is 15 residues long. V was pared by 6 bases and J by 7 bases, with 21 bases between. CDR3 region: CASSTPRQGGGTQYF. CDR3 nucleotides: TGTGCCAGCAGCACCCCCCGGCAGGGGGGAGGGACCCAGTACTTC.

This clonotype was observed many times. The chain carries TRBV5-1 and TRBJ1-1; the D gene is possibly TRBD1 (6 bases). The V end lost 4 bases, the J end lost 0 bases, and 13 bases lay between the germline ends. Germline V gene data show CDR1 as SGHRS and CDR2 as YFSETQ. The CDR3 totals 15 residues. The CDR3 is CASSMDSLMNTEAFF. CDR3 bases: TGCGCCAGCAGCATGGACAGCCTTATGAACACTGAAGCTTTCTTT.

The J gene is TRBJ1-1, the V gene TRBV9; D not resolved. Trimming pared 0 bases from V and 3 bases from J, leaving 6 bases between. Germline V gene lookup returns CDR1 SGDLS and CDR2 YYNGEE. This CDR3 has 13 residues. CDR3: CASSVGWDTEAFF. The CDR3, as DNA: TGTGCCAGCAGCGTAGGTTGGGACACTGAAGCTTTCTTT.

Many counts were recorded for this clonotype. This rearrangement joins TRBV6-5 to TRBJ2-2, with a possible D match to TRBD2 (5 bases). The germline gives CDR1 MNHEY, CDR2 SVGAGI. The V end lost 2 bases, the J end lost 6 bases, and 10 bases lay between the germline ends. This CDR3 has 14 amino acids. The DNA of the CDR3 is TGTGCCAGCAGTTACAACGGGAATGCCGGGGAGCTGTTTTTT. The encoded protein is CASSYNGNAGELFF.

Ten or more counts support this clonotype. The J gene is TRBJ1-1, the V gene TRBV20-1; D is uncertain. Per the germline V gene, CDR1 is DFQATT and CDR2 is SNEGSKA (reference sequence). The CDR3 is 13 residues long. Trimming stripped 0 bases from V and 7 bases from J, with 12 bases between. This CDR3 reads CSAREYWTVEAFF. The CDR3 DNA is TGCAGTGCTAGAGAATACTGGACGGTTGAAGCTTTCTTT.

The chain is built from TRBV6-1 and TRBJ1-5, with TRBD1 as a possible D gene (5 bases). Germline CDR1 MNHNS, CDR2 SASEGT. The ends were cut back, 5 bases at V and 1 base at J, with 12 bases in the middle. The CDR3 totals 15 residues. CDR3 coding DNA: TGTGCCAGCAGTCGTCAGGGAAAAAGCAATCAGCCCCAGCATTTT. Residues: CASSRQGKSNQPQHF.

This clonotype was counted ten times or more. This sequence joins TRBV2 and TRBJ2-1, with TRBD2 identical over 11 bases. Looked up from germline, CDR1 is SNHLY and CDR2 is FYNNEI. The CDR3 covers 15 residues. After removal of 6 bases from V and 9 bases from J, the junction contained 10 bases not matched to a gene. As DNA, the CDR3 is TGTGCCAGCAGCCAACTAGCGGGAGTACCGGGTGAGCAGTTCTTC. Its translation is CASSQLAGVPGEQFF.